Detailed here is one TCR beta chain. No antigen is known for it. Per-base quality was not reported, and no clone a single base away is much larger than it. This entry is derived from a study of T cell changes during pregnancy in multiple sclerosis (dated by TCRdb to about 2019). The study in broad terms: In women with multiple sclerosis, the researchers looked at how the T cell repertoire shifted as pregnancy progressed.

Library construction relied on the immunoSEQ multiplex PCR assay. This is the immuneACCESS table as TCRdb keeps it, with only in-frame sequences that have V and J called. A part of the clones is gone; compared with another copy, unresolved V genes explain less than half, and the rest is unexplained. This sample has 65,000 to 90,000 clones in its table, and approximately 91% of those were observed once. Roughly 4% of the sample rests with the top ten. This TCR derives from a female donor in good health, serving as a control in a pregnancy study. Some clones in this sample may be carry-over from other donors' samples. The sample in question was PBMCs, obtained in the first trimester of pregnancy.

The nucleotide sequence reads as follows: TGTGCCAGCAGATCCCAACTCTTCCAAGAGACCCAGTACTTC. The encoded protein is CASRSQLFQETQYF. The V and J genes are TRBV28 and TRBJ2-5, with the identity of the D gene unclear. From its cysteine to its phenylalanine, the CDR3 spans 14 amino acids. Left in the record is the CDR3 DNA by itself, 42 bases read in frame from the first base. From the germline V gene, CDR1 is MDHEN and CDR2 is SYDVKM. V and J are truncated by 6 bases and 1 base respectively, leaving an intervening sequence of 12 bases.